Below are 25 T cell receptor beta chains sequenced from a single sample in a study of beta chain features in type 1 diabetes. Findings and limits, study-wide: TCRB CDR3s were moderately but significantly shorter in Type 1 diabetes patients in all four CD4+ subsets.

Of the isolated RNA, all was reverse transcribed, and so the sequenced material was expressed TCRB transcripts. The method was immunoSEQ multiplex PCR; TCRdb's version includes in-frame clones alone and lacks a portion of them. The table lists fewer than 300,000 clones, about a tenth of them singletons, with more than 0.015% in the top ten. These receptors' antigens are unknown. Specimen: naive CD4+ T cells from blood. Receptors were obtained from a man in his thirties or forties with type 1 diabetes.

The chain links TRBV11-2 to TRBJ1-4; 8 nucleotides line up with TRBD1. The junction had 6 bases not matched to a gene; V was cut back by 5 bases and J by 7 bases. The CDR3 loop spans 14 amino acids. Germline V gene lookup returns CDR1 SGHAT and CDR2 FQNNGV. DNA for the CDR3: TGTGCCAGCAGCGTAGGACAGGGTTTTGAAAAACTGTTTTTT. Translation gives CASSVGQGFEKLFF.

The table lists this clone with a few counts. This chain joins TRBV7-9 and TRBJ1-4; 8 bases align to TRBD1. Germline V gene lookup returns CDR1 SEHNR and CDR2 FQNEAQ (reference sequence). The CDR3 is 15 amino acids. J lost 8 bases, V lost 4 bases, and 9 bases had no gene match. The CDR3 DNA is TGTGCCAGCAGCTCATGGGACAGGAGACTCGAAAAACTGTTTTTT. Amino acids: CASSSWDRRLEKLFF.

The V call is TRBV29-1, the J call TRBJ1-2; 7 bases agree with TRBD1. CDR1 and CDR2 (germline): SQVTM, ANQGSEA. The CDR3 sequence is 14 residues long. Trimming removed 5 bases from V and 3 bases from J; junction bases left unmatched: 9. The DNA for the CDR3 is TGCAGCGTTCGAGGAGGGGGCGCGGACTATGGCTACACCTTC. It translates to CSVRGGGADYGYTF.

The sample holds a few counts of this clone. The CDR3 nucleotides are TGTGCCAGCAGTTTAAATCGCAGCGGTCCGCCTGAAGCTTTCTTT. As protein: CASSLNRSGPPEAFF. V and J are TRBV28 and TRBJ1-1; D is uncertain. With 2 bases removed from V and 6 bases from J, the gap between germline ends came to 16 bases. The CDR3 length is 15 residues. Germline lookup yields CDR1 MDHEN and CDR2 SYDVKM.

This clone has more than one count but fewer than ten. CDR3 protein: CASSRGQLRNYGYTF. The CDR3 DNA sequence: TGCGCCAGCAGCAGAGGACAGCTTCGGAACTATGGCTACACCTTC. This chain uses TRBV5-1 with TRBJ1-2; tentatively, D is TRBD1 (6 bases). Germline CDR1 SGHRS, CDR2 YFSETQ. CDR3 length: 15 amino acids. With 4 bases removed from V and 2 bases from J, the gap between germline ends came to 15 bases. Using reference TRBV5-1 and TRBJ1-2 for the parts outside the CDR3, the full variable domain is KAGVTQTPRYLIKTRGQQVTLSCSPISGHRSVSWYQQTPGQGLQFLFEYFSETQRNKGNFPGRFSGRQFSNSRSEMNVSTLELGDSALYLCASSRGQLRNYGYTFGSGTRLTVV.

In the case of this clone: The sample holds other DNA sequences that translate to the same CDR3. V and J are TRBV30 and TRBJ1-3; 8 bases fit TRBD1. This CDR3 has 15 residues. The trim removed 0 bases at V and 1 base at J, leaving 2 bases unmatched. CDR1 GTSNPN and CDR2 SVGIG come from the germline V gene (reference sequence). The CDR3 loop reads CAWSVQGASGNTIYF. In DNA, the CDR3 is TGTGCCTGGAGTGTCCAGGGGGCTTCTGGAAACACCATATATTTT.

The chain joins TRBV20-1 to TRBJ1-1; D ambiguous. Germline V gene sequence: CDR1 DFQATT, CDR2 SNEGSKA (reference sequence). Trimming stripped 4 bases from V and 5 bases from J, with 8 bases between. This CDR3 is built from 11 residues. Here the CDR3 reads CSATLLTEAFF. CDR3 DNA: TGCAGTGCTACCCTTTTGACTGAAGCTTTCTTT.

The chain carries TRBV6-1 and TRBJ2-6, with a weak D call TRBD2 (7 bases). Trimming stripped 4 bases from V and 0 bases from J, with 16 bases between. CDR3 size: 18 residues. Germline V gene sequence: CDR1 MNHNS, CDR2 SASEGT. CDR3 in amino acids: CASSAPRGANSGANVLTF. CDR3 coding DNA: TGTGCCAGCAGTGCCCCCCGGGGGGCAAACTCTGGGGCCAACGTCCTGACTTTC.

The rearrangement links TRBV9 to TRBJ2-3; 9 bases agree with TRBD2. Germline V gene lookup returns CDR1 SGDLS and CDR2 YYNGEE. The CDR3 spans 15 residues. After removal of 0 bases from V and 4 bases from J, the junction contained 3 bases not matched to a gene. This CDR3 is CASSVGGGGSDTQYF. DNA for the CDR3: TGTGCCAGCAGCGTAGGCGGGGGGGGATCAGATACGCAGTATTTT.

This clone showed up just a few times. The gene calls are TRBV6-5 and TRBJ2-5; tentative D call: TRBD1 (6 bases). Looked up from germline, CDR1 is MNHEY and CDR2 is SVGAGI. V was shortened by 2 bases and J by 5 bases, with 15 bases between the two germline ends. CDR3 length: 15 amino acids. CDR3 nucleotide sequence: TGTGCCAGCAGTTACGAATCCACAGGGCTGGAGACCCAGTACTTC. Its translation is CASSYESTGLETQYF.

The rearrangement joins TRBV15 to TRBJ2-2; the D gene is possibly TRBD1 (6 bases). The length of the CDR3 is 14 residues. With 0 bases removed from V and 4 bases from J, the gap between germline ends came to 6 bases. Germline CDR1 and CDR2: LNHNV and YYDKDF (reference sequence). This chain's CDR3 is CATSREQGTGELFF. CDR3 nucleotide sequence: TGTGCCACCAGCAGAGAACAGGGCACCGGGGAGCTGTTTTTT.

This clone was observed a few times. The V and J genes are TRBV19 and TRBJ2-4; perhaps TRBD2 as D (6 bases). Trimming removed 3 bases from V and 10 bases from J, with 16 bases in between. The CDR3 extends over 14 amino acids. CDR1 is LNHDA and CDR2 is SQIVND in the germline V gene (reference sequence). The DNA for the CDR3 is TGTGCCAGTAGTATCCCCGGGAGCTGGGGGATTCAGTACTTC. Translated: CASSIPGSWGIQYF.

This chain links TRBV5-6 with TRBJ2-7; D unresolved. V was shortened by 4 bases and J by 2 bases, with 10 bases between the two germline ends. Germline V CDR1 and CDR2: SGHDT, YYEEEE. The CDR3 consists of 13 residues. CDR3 residues: CASSRDTAYEQYF. CDR3 nucleotides: TGTGCCAGCAGCCGTGACACCGCCTACGAGCAGTACTTC.

V and J are TRBV5-1 and TRBJ2-5; 9 positions match TRBD1. Trimming took 7 bases from V and 2 from J; bases not matched to a gene: 3. CDR3 length: 13 amino acids. Germline values: CDR1 SGHRS, CDR2 YFSETQ. The CDR3 DNA reads TGCGCCAGCCGGACAGGGGAACAAGAGACCCAGTACTTC. Amino acids: CASRTGEQETQYF. Full variable domain (rest looked up from reference TRBV5-1 and TRBJ2-5): KAGVTQTPRYLIKTRGQQVTLSCSPISGHRSVSWYQQTPGQGLQFLFEYFSETQRNKGNFPGRFSGRQFSNSRSEMNVSTLELGDSALYLCASRTGEQETQYFGPGTRLLVL.

This clone was counted between two and nine times. This chain uses TRBV30 with TRBJ2-1, with D perhaps matching TRBD1 (5 bases). CDR1 is GTSNPN and CDR2 is SVGIG in the germline V gene (reference sequence). This CDR3 contains 13 residues. The V end was cut by 2 bases, the J end by 4 bases, with 9 bases between. CDR3 in DNA: TGTGCCTGGAGTACCGACAGTTACAATGAGCAGTTCTTC. Translated: CAWSTDSYNEQFF.

This clone has just a few counts. V usage is TRBV4-3 and J usage is TRBJ1-4, with 8 nucleotides matching TRBD1. J gave up 4 bases and V 3 bases, and 4 bases lay outside the gene matches. The CDR3 runs 15 residues. Germline CDR1 LGHNA, CDR2 YSLEER. CDR3 region: CASSHRQGSNEKLFF. CDR3 sequence (DNA): TGCGCCAGCAGCCATAGACAGGGGAGTAATGAAAAACTGTTTTTT.

The chain uses TRBV28 and TRBJ2-1, with 11 nucleotides matching TRBD1. Germline values: CDR1 MDHEN, CDR2 SYDVKM. The CDR3 contains 15 residues. After removal of 3 bases from V and 10 bases from J, the junction contained 8 bases not matched to a gene. CDR3 loop: CASSLKGQGAWEQFF. In nucleotides, the CDR3 is TGTGCCAGCAGTTTGAAAGGACAGGGGGCATGGGAGCAGTTCTTC.

This clone showed up just a few times. V is TRBV7-2 and J is TRBJ2-3; 8 bases align to TRBD2. This CDR3 region has 15 residues. The J segment lost 6 bases and the V segment lost 4 bases, leaving 9 bases of the junction unmatched. CDR1 and CDR2 from the germline V gene are SGHTA and FQGNSA. CDR3 sequence: CASSSRGGGQDTQYF. CDR3 bases: TGTGCCAGCAGCTCCCGGGGGGGTGGGCAGGATACGCAGTATTTT. Full variable domain (missing parts from reference TRBV7-2 and TRBJ2-3): GAGVSQSPSNKVTEKGKDVELRCDPISGHTALYWYRQSLGQGLEFLIYFQGNSAPDKSGLPSDRFSAERTGGSVSTLTIQRTQQEDSAVYLCASSSRGGGQDTQYFGPGTRLTVL.

This clone has just a few counts. The CDR3 loop reads CASSLTGTNSPLHF. In DNA form, the CDR3 reads TGCGCCAGCAGCTTGACAGGAACCAATTCACCCCTCCACTTT. The chain employs TRBV5-1 and TRBJ1-6; the D gene is possibly TRBD1 (5 bases). This CDR3 has 14 residues. The germline V gene encodes CDR1 SGHRS and CDR2 YFSETQ. V was pared by 1 base and J by 7 bases, with 9 bases between.

The CDR3 is CASSPFQIVVRSSYNEQFF. DNA for the CDR3: TGCGCCAGCAGCCCATTTCAGATTGTGGTAAGAAGCTCCTACAATGAGCAGTTCTTC. The chain has TRBV4-1 and TRBJ2-1; D is uncertain. From germline, CDR1 is MGHRA and CDR2 YSYEKL. The CDR3 consists of 19 residues. V lost 4 bases and J lost 0, with 22 bases in between.

This clone was counted a few times. The rearrangement uses TRBV7-2 and TRBJ2-7, with TRBD2 as a possible D gene (6 bases). Germline V lookup: CDR1 SGHTA, CDR2 FQGNSA. The V gene lost 5 bases and the J gene lost 0 bases, with 17 bases spanning the gap. The CDR3 runs 16 residues. The CDR3 spells CASSQGRGDLSYEQYF. The CDR3 DNA reads TGTGCCAGCAGCCAAGGGCGCGGGGATCTCTCCTACGAGCAGTACTTC.

This clone was recorded a few times. The chain couples TRBV5-4 to TRBJ1-4; D is possibly TRBD1 (6 bases). V was clipped by 4 bases and J by 2 bases, with 12 bases between them. In germline, CDR1 is SGHNT, CDR2 YYREEE (reference sequence). This CDR3 comprises 15 residues. The CDR3 nucleotides read TGTGCCAGCAGCCGACAGGCCGGGACTAATGAAAAACTGTTTTTT. It specifies CASSRQAGTNEKLFF.

The chain links TRBV29-1 to TRBJ2-7; 7 bases match TRBD2. Germline lookup yields CDR1 SQVTM and CDR2 ANQGSEA. V trimming: 6 bases; J trimming: 7 bases; junction bases outside the gene matches: 6. The CDR3 is made up of 11 amino acids. The CDR3 coding sequence is TGCAGCGTAGAGCGGGGCCGGGAGCAGTACTTC. It codes for CSVERGREQYF.

This clone was counted between two and nine times. The J gene is TRBJ2-7, the V gene TRBV7-2; 11 nucleotides align to TRBD1. Germline trimming cut 5 bases from V and 0 bases from J; bases unmatched to any gene: 3. The CDR3 has 15 residues. The germline V gene has CDR1 SGHTA and CDR2 FQGNSA. The CDR3 coding sequence is TGTGCCAGCAGCCTGGGGACAGGGGGCTCCTACGAGCAGTACTTC. Protein product: CASSLGTGGSYEQYF.

This clone was found a few times. The chain recombines TRBV6-6 with TRBJ1-5; D not certain. CDR3 length: 12 residues. CDR1 MNHNY and CDR2 SVGAGI come from the germline V gene (reference sequence). Trimming took off 6 bases at V and 8 bases at J, with 11 bases between the two ends. The CDR3, as DNA: TGTGCCAGCAGCCGGGAGTCTAAGCCCCAGCATTTT. Encoded protein: CASSRESKPQHF.